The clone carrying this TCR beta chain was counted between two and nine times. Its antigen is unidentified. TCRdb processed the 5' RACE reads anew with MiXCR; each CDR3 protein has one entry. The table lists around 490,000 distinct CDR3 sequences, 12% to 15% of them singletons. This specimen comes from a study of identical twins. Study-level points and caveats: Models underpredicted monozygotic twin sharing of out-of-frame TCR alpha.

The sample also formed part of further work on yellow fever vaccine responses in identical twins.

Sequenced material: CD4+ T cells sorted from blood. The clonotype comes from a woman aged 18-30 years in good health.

CDR3 amino acids: CASSPSGFYNEQFF. In DNA, the CDR3 is TGTGCCAGCAGTCCTAGCGGATTCTACAATGAGCAGTTCTTC. The V and J genes are TRBV2 and TRBJ2-1, with 7 bases lining up with TRBD2. In germline, CDR1 is SNHLY, CDR2 FYNNEI. Trimming cost V 5 bases and J 3 bases; bases outside gene matches: 4. The CDR3 is 14 residues long.